This T cell receptor beta chain was found in a study of graft-versus-host responses after intestinal transplantation. Overall study: For two to three years after anti-thymocyte globulin induction, all recipients took tacrolimus and steroids. Whole-study results and caveats: Recipient marrow held GvH clones, some first seen in ileum or blood. Declines in HvG clones occurring early post-transplant were associated with peak circulating GvH clone levels.

Notes on this clone: Antigen: not known.

In germline, CDR1 is SGHRS, CDR2 YFSETQ. Trimming shortened V by 3 bases and J by 0 bases, and 12 bases separated the two germline ends. CDR3 size: 15 residues. The repertoire was sequenced with immunoSEQ multiplex PCR; TCRdb's copy has only in-frame clones and lacks some. The repertoire includes about 27,000 clones, approximately 87% of them detected once, and 0.9% to 1.2% sits in the top ten. The V and J genes are TRBV5-1 and TRBJ2-5; D is perhaps TRBD1 or TRBD2 (5 bases each). This TCR came from a human patient who received an intestinal transplant, so some T cells may come from the graft donor. This specimen was PBMCs, taken 28 days after intestinal transplant. This CDR3 reads CASSSRGAYQETQYF. The CDR3 DNA follows: TGCGCCAGCAGCTCCCGAGGGGCGTACCAAGAGACCCAGTACTTC.